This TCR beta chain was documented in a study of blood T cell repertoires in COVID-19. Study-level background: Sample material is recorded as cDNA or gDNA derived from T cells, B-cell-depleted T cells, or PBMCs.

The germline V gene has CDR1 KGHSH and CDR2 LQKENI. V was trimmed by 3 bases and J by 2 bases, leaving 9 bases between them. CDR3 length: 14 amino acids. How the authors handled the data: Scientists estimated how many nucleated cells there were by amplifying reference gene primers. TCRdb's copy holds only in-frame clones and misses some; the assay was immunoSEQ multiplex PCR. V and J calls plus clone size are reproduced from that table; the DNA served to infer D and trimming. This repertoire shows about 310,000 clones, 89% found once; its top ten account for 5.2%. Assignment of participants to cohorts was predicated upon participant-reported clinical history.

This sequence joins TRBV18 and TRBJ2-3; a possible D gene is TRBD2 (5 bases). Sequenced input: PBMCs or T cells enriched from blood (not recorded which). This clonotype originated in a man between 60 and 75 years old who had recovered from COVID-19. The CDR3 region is CASSPERLTDTQYF. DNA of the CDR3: TGTGCCAGCTCACCGGAGCGGCTCACAGATACGCAGTATTTT.